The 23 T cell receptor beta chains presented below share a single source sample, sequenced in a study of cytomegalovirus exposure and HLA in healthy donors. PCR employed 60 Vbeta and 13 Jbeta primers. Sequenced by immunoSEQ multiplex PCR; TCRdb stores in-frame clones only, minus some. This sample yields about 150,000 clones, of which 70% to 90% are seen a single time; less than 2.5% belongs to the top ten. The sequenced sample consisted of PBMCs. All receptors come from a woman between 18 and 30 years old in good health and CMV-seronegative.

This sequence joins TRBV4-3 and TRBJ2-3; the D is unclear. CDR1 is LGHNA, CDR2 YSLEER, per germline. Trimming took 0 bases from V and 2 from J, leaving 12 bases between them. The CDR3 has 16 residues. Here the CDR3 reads CASSQDHLGDTDTQYF. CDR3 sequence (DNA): TGCGCCAGCAGCCAAGATCATCTAGGAGACACAGATACGCAGTATTTT.

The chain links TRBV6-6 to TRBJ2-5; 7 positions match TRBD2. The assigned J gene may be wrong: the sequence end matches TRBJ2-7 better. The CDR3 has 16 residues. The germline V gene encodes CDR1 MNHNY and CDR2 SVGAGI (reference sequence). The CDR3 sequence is CASSSWVGWEGSEQYF. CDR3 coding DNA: TGTGCCAGCAGTTCCTGGGTGGGTTGGGAGGGCTCCGAGCAGTACTTC.

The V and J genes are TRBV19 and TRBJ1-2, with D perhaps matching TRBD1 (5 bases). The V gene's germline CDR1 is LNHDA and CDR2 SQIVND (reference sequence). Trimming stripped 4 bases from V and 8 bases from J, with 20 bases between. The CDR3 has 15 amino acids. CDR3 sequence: CASSTQDRELIGYTF. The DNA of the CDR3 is TGTGCCAGTAGTACACAGGACCGCGAGTTGATAGGCTACACCTTC.

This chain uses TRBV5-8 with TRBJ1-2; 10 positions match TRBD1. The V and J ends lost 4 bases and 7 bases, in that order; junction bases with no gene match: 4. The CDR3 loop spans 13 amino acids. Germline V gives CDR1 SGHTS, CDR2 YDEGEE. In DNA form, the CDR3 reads TGTGCCAGCAGCCTGAGGGACAGGGGTGGCTACACCTTC. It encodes CASSLRDRGGYTF.

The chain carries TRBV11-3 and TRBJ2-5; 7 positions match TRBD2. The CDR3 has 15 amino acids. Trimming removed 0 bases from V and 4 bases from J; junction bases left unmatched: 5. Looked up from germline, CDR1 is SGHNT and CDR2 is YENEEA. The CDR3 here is CASSLDRRELETQYF. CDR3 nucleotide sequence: TGTGCCAGCAGCTTAGACCGGCGGGAGTTAGAGACCCAGTACTTC. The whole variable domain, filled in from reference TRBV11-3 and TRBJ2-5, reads EAGVVQSPRYKIIEKKQPVAFWCNPISGHNTLYWYLQNLGQGPELLIRYENEEAVDDSQLPKDRFSAERLKGVDSTLKIQPAELGDSAVYLCASSLDRRELETQYFGPGTRLLVL.

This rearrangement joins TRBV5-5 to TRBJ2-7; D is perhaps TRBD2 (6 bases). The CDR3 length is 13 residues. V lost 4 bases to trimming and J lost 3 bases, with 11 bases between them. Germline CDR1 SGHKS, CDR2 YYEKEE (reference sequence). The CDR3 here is CASSAAGGYEQYF. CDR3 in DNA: TGTGCCAGCAGCGCTGCCGGGGGCTACGAGCAGTACTTC.

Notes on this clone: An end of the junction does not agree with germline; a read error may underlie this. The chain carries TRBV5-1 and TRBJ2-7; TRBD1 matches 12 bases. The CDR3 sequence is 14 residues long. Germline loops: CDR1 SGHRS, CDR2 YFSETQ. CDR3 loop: CASRLGQGAYEQYF. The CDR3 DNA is TGCGCCAGCAGGTTGGGACAGGGGGCGTACGAGCAGTACTTC.

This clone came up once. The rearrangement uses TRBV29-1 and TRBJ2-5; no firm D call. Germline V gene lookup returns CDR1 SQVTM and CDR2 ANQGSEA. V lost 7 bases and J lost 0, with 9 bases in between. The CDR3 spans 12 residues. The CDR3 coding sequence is TGCAGCGCTCAACGGGACCAAGAGACCCAGTACTTC. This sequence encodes CSAQRDQETQYF.

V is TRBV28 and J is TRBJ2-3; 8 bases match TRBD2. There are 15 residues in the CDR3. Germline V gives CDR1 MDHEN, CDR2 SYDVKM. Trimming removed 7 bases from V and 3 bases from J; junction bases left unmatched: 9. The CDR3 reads CASIDSGGATDTQYF. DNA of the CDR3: TGTGCCAGCATTGACAGCGGGGGCGCAACAGATACGCAGTATTTT.

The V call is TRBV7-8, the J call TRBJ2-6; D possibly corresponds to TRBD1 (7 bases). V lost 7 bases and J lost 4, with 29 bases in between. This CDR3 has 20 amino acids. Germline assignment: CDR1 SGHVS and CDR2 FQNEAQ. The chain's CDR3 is CASTYRRPGGRGSGANVLTF. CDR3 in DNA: TGTGCCAGCACTTACCGAAGACCAGGGGGTCGGGGGTCGGGGGCCAACGTCCTGACTTTC.

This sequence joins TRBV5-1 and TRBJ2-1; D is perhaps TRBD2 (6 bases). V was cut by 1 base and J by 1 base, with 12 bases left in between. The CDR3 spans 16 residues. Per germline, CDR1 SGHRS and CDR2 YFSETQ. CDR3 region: CASSLQPRGSYNEQFF. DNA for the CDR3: TGCGCCAGCAGCTTGCAACCCCGGGGGTCCTACAATGAGCAGTTCTTC.

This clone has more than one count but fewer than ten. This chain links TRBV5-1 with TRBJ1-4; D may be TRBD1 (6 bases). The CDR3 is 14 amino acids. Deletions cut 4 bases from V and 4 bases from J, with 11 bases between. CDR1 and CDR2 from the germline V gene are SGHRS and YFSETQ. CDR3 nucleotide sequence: TGCGCCAGCAGCGTACAGGGTCTTAATGAAAAACTGTTTTTT. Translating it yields CASSVQGLNEKLFF.

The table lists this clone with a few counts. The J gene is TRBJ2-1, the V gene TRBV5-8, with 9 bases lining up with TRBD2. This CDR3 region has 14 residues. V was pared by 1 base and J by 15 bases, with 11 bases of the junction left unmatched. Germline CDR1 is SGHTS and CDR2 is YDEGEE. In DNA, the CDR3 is TGTGCCAGCAGCTTGCCTGCGGGAGGGCCGCGGGCGTTCTTC. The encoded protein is CASSLPAGGPRAFF.

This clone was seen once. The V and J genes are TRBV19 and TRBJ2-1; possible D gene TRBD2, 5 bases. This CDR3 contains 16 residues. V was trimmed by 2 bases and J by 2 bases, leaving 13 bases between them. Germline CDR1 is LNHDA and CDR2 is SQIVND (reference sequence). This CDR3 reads CASSIIGRGTYNEQFF. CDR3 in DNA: TGTGCCAGTAGTATAATAGGCCGAGGGACCTACAATGAGCAGTTCTTC.

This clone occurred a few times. The chain's CDR3 is CASNLGDTQYF. The CDR3 coding sequence is TGTGCCAGTAACCTGGGCGATACGCAGTATTTT. This sequence joins TRBV5-6 and TRBJ2-3; D unresolved. CDR1 SGHDT and CDR2 YYEEEE come from the germline V gene. V was cut by 8 bases and J by 6 bases, with 10 bases left in between. This CDR3 comprises 11 residues.

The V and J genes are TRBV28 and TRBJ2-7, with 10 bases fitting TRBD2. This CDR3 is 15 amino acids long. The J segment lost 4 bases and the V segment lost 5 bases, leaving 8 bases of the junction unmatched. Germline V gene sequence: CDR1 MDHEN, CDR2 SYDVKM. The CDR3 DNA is TGTGCCAGCAGTCCCTTCCAGCGGGAGGGATACGAGCAGTACTTC. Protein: CASSPFQREGYEQYF.

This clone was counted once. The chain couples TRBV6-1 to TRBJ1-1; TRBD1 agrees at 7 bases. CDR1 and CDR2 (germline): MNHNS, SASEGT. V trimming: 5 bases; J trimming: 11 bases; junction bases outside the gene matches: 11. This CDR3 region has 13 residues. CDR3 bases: TGTGCCAGCAGTTGGATTTCGGCAGGGGGGGCTTTCTTT. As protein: CASSWISAGGAFF.

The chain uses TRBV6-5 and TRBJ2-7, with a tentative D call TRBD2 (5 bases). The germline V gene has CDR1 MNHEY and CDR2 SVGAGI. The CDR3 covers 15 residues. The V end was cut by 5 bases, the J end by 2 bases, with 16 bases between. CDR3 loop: CASSVVAEAAYEQYF. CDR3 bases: TGTGCCAGCAGTGTGGTGGCGGAGGCGGCCTACGAGCAGTACTTC.

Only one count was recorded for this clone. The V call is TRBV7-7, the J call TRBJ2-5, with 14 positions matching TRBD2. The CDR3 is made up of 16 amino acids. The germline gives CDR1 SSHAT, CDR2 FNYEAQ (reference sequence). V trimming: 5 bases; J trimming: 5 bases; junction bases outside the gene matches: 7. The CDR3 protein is CASSPGLAGGGETQYF. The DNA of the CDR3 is TGTGCCAGCAGCCCAGGACTAGCGGGGGGCGGGGAGACCCAGTACTTC.

CDR3 in DNA: TGTGCCAGCAGCGTTGCCTCCGGAGGATTTGGCTACACCTTC. Its translation: CASSVASGGFGYTF. The gene calls are TRBV9 and TRBJ1-2; D call uncertain. V lost 2 bases, J lost 7 bases, and 15 bases lay in between. The CDR3 covers 14 residues. Germline CDR1 is SGDLS and CDR2 is YYNGEE. Full variable domain (missing parts from reference TRBV9 and TRBJ1-2): DSGVTQTPKHLITATGQRVTLRCSPRSGDLSVYWYQQSLDQGLQFLIQYYNGEERAKGNILERFSAQQFPDLHSELNLSSLELGDSALYFCASSVASGGFGYTFGSGTRLTVV.

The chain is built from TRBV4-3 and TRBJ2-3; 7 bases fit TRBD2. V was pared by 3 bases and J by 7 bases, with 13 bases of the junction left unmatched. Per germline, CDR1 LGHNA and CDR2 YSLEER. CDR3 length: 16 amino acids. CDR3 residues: CASSQLRGGTPNTQYF. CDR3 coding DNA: TGCGCCAGCAGCCAGCTCCGCGGGGGTACCCCGAATACGCAGTATTTT.

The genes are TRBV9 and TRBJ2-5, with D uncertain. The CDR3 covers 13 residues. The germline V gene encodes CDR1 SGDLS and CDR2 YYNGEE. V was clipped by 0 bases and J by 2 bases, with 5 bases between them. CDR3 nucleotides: TGTGCCAGCAGCGTAGGGCCACAAGAGACCCAGTACTTC. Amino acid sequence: CASSVGPQETQYF.

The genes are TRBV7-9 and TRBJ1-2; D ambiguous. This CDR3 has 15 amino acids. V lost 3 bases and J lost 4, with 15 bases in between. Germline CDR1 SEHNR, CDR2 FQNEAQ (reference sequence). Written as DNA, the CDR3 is TGTGCCAGCAGCTTCGGAGAGGGTCTAGCCTATGGCTACACCTTC. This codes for CASSFGEGLAYGYTF.